Listed here are 25 T cell receptor beta chains from one sample, sequenced in a study of T cells in localized non-small cell lung cancer. TCRdb keeps only in-frame clones here, not all; method: immunoSEQ multiplex PCR. Among 35,000 to 50,000 clones, around 79% were seen once, and the ten largest hold 30% to 35%. The material sequenced was PBMCs, taken before any cancer treatment. These receptors were taken from a woman aged 35 to 70 with stage II squamous cell lung carcinoma.

This clone was found a few times. This sequence joins TRBV5-6 and TRBJ1-1; D might be TRBD1 (6 bases). CDR3 size: 14 residues. V lost 4 bases to trimming and J lost 5 bases, with 15 bases between them. Germline V CDR1 and CDR2: SGHDT, YYEEEE. The CDR3 reads CASSPAGGWTEAFF. CDR3 coding DNA: TGTGCCAGCAGCCCCGCCGGGGGCTGGACTGAAGCTTTCTTT.

This clone was recorded once. The chain carries TRBV18 and TRBJ2-3, with D possibly being TRBD2 (5 bases). The CDR3 is 14 residues long. V shed 6 bases and J shed 6 bases, with 16 bases lying between them. The germline gives CDR1 KGHSH, CDR2 LQKENI. CDR3 region: CASSLLGDADTQYF. The CDR3 DNA reads as TGTGCCAGCTCCCTACTAGGAGATGCGGATACGCAGTATTTT.

This clone was seen only once. The rearrangement joins TRBV11-1 to TRBJ2-1, with D unclear. The CDR3 loop spans 14 amino acids. Trimming pared 8 bases from V and 5 bases from J, leaving 16 bases between. Germline V gene data show CDR1 as SGHAT and CDR2 as FQDESV (reference sequence). CDR3 loop: CASGPPGRHNEQFF. CDR3 DNA: TGTGCCAGCGGGCCCCCAGGACGGCACAATGAGCAGTTCTTC.

The chain employs TRBV7-8 and TRBJ2-1; no clear D gene. V lost 4 bases and J lost 4, with 14 bases in between. In germline, CDR1 is SGHVS, CDR2 FQNEAQ. The CDR3 totals 15 residues. The CDR3 reads CASSSGPSPYNEQFF. CDR3 nucleotide sequence: TGTGCCAGCAGCTCTGGACCGTCCCCTTACAATGAGCAGTTCTTC.

This chain joins TRBV5-6 and TRBJ1-5; D is uncertain. The CDR3 runs to 14 residues. Germline loops: CDR1 SGHDT, CDR2 YYEEEE. V was pared by 1 base and J by 3 bases, with 8 bases between. The CDR3 DNA sequence: TGTGCCAGCAGCTTGATGGGTTACAATCAGCCCCAGCATTTT. Encoded protein: CASSLMGYNQPQHF.

The rearrangement uses TRBV7-5 and TRBJ2-5; TRBD2, as called in the table, went unchecked against the DNA. TRBV7-5 represents a pseudogene. The CDR3 is 14 amino acids. Here the CDR3 DNA reads TGTGCCAGAAGCTTAGGCCCCGGGATGGGGACCCAGTACTTC. Protein sequence: CARSLGPGMGTQYF.

The chain is built from TRBV19 and TRBJ2-3; a possible D gene is TRBD1 (6 bases). Germline V lookup: CDR1 LNHDA, CDR2 SQIVND (reference sequence). V lost 5 bases, J lost 6 bases, and 12 bases lay in between. There are 13 residues in the CDR3. This CDR3 reads CASSSTDRDTQYF. CDR3 DNA: TGTGCCAGTAGTTCTACAGACAGGGATACGCAGTATTTT.

V usage is TRBV7-2 and J usage is TRBJ2-3; the match to TRBD2 covers 9 bases. CDR1 is SGHTA and CDR2 is FQGNSA in the germline V gene. V trimming: 5 bases; J trimming: 0 bases; junction bases outside the gene matches: 6. CDR3 length: 16 amino acids. The CDR3 protein is CASSRRLAASTDTQYF. Written as DNA, the CDR3 is TGTGCCAGCAGCCGACGACTAGCGGCGAGCACAGATACGCAGTATTTT. Together with reference TRBV7-2 and TRBJ2-3, the CDR3 gives the full variable domain: GAGVSQSPSNKVTEKGKDVELRCDPISGHTALYWYRQSLGQGLEFLIYFQGNSAPDKSGLPSDRFSAERTGGSVSTLTIQRTQQEDSAVYLCASSRRLAASTDTQYFGPGTRLTVL.

V and J are TRBV6-6 and TRBJ1-5; a weak D match, TRBD1 (6 bases). V was clipped by 5 bases and J by 3 bases, with 14 bases between them. The CDR3 totals 15 residues. Germline CDR1 and CDR2: MNHNY and SVGAGI (reference sequence). CDR3 in DNA: TGTGCCAGCAGTCCCCCAGGGGTGGACAATCAGCCCCAGCATTTT. Residues: CASSPPGVDNQPQHF.

The chain employs TRBV28 and TRBJ2-5; D may be TRBD1 (6 bases). The J call is in doubt because the DNA end fits TRBJ2-7 better. The CDR3 extends over 11 amino acids. Germline loops: CDR1 MDHEN, CDR2 SYDVKM. The CDR3 region is CAIQGYYEQYF. CDR3 DNA: TGTGCCATCCAGGGGTACTACGAGCAGTACTTC.

V usage is TRBV7-2 and J usage is TRBJ2-3, with D unresolved. The CDR3 totals 15 residues. Trimming pared 1 base from V and 3 bases from J, leaving 11 bases between. Germline V CDR1 and CDR2: SGHTA, FQGNSA. The CDR3 is CASSLVRIDTDTQYF. The CDR3 coding sequence is TGTGCCAGCAGCTTAGTTCGGATTGATACAGATACGCAGTATTTT. Variable domain in full (rest from reference TRBV7-2 and TRBJ2-3): GAGVSQSPSNKVTEKGKDVELRCDPISGHTALYWYRQSLGQGLEFLIYFQGNSAPDKSGLPSDRFSAERTGGSVSTLTIQRTQQEDSAVYLCASSLVRIDTDTQYFGPGTRLTVL.

The chain has TRBV27 and TRBJ2-1; a possible D gene is TRBD2 (6 bases). This CDR3 is built from 16 residues. V lost 2 bases and J 10 bases, leaving 21 bases between the germline ends. The germline CDR1 and CDR2 sequences are MNHEY and SMNVEV (reference sequence). DNA for the CDR3: TGTGCCAGCAGTTTAGCGGGGCGGGGAACCCCTCTCGAGCAGTTCTTC. Protein: CASSLAGRGTPLEQFF.

The rearrangement uses TRBV28 and TRBJ1-5, with D possibly matching TRBD1 (5 bases). V lost 4 bases, J lost 2 bases, and 12 bases lay in between. The germline V gene has CDR1 MDHEN and CDR2 SYDVKM. CDR3 size: 15 residues. CDR3 amino acids: CASSSGGYRNQPQHF. In DNA form, the CDR3 reads TGTGCCAGCAGTTCCGGGGGGTATCGCAATCAGCCCCAGCATTTT.

The chain is built from TRBV19 and TRBJ1-1; D is undetermined. The CDR3 sequence is 14 residues long. V was shortened by 2 bases and J by 0 bases, with 7 bases between the two germline ends. Germline CDR1 is LNHDA and CDR2 is SQIVND (reference sequence). CDR3 amino acids: CASSISVMNTEAFF. The CDR3 DNA reads TGTGCCAGTAGTATATCGGTCATGAACACTGAAGCTTTCTTT.

The CDR3 bases are TGTGCCAGCAGCTGGGAGGGAGGGGATGAGCAGTTCTTC. Protein: CASSWEGGDEQFF. The chain is built from TRBV7-9 and TRBJ2-1, with 7 bases matching TRBD2. The V and J ends lost 4 bases and 8 bases, in that order; junction bases with no gene match: 5. Germline V gives CDR1 SEHNR, CDR2 FQNEAQ (reference sequence). This CDR3 has 13 residues.

The chain employs TRBV11-1 and TRBJ2-1, with TRBD2 matching over 7 bases. Trimming took 5 bases from V and 1 from J; bases not matched to a gene: 5. The CDR3 extends over 15 amino acids. CDR1 is SGHAT and CDR2 is FQDESV in the germline V gene (reference sequence). The CDR3 protein is CASSIGLGSYNEQFF. In DNA form, the CDR3 reads TGTGCCAGCAGCATCGGACTAGGGTCCTACAATGAGCAGTTCTTC.

The table lists this clone with a few counts. The chain joins TRBV6-5 to TRBJ1-4; possibly TRBD1 for D (5 bases). V was trimmed by 8 bases and J by 6 bases, leaving 13 bases between them. CDR1 is MNHEY and CDR2 is SVGAGI in the germline V gene. This CDR3 is 13 amino acids long. In nucleotides, the CDR3 is TGTGCCAGCCGGCCTGAGGGGTATGAAAAACTGTTTTTT. It encodes CASRPEGYEKLFF.

V is TRBV7-9 and J is TRBJ2-1; D gene ambiguous. Germline V gene lookup returns CDR1 SEHNR and CDR2 FQNEAQ (reference sequence). Trimming cost V 4 bases and J 3 bases, with 10 bases left between them. The CDR3 is made up of 14 amino acids. CDR3: CASSSTDGYNEQFF. The CDR3 DNA follows: TGTGCCAGCAGCTCCACGGACGGCTACAATGAGCAGTTCTTC.

V is TRBV7-2 and J is TRBJ2-5, with D unclear. The CDR3 is 14 amino acids. Trimming removed 1 base from V and 4 bases from J, with 10 bases in between. Germline V CDR1 and CDR2: SGHTA, FQGNSA. The CDR3: CASSLGPTIETQYF. The CDR3 DNA follows: TGTGCCAGCAGCTTAGGCCCAACAATAGAGACCCAGTACTTC.

This rearrangement joins TRBV4-1 to TRBJ2-3; D is uncertain. Germline CDR1 and CDR2: MGHRA and YSYEKL. The CDR3 totals 17 residues. Trimming took 0 bases from V and 0 from J, leaving 13 bases between them. The CDR3 DNA follows: TGCGCCAGCAGCCAAGATCGGCCAGGTGGTAGCACAGATACGCAGTATTTT. This encodes CASSQDRPGGSTDTQYF.

The chain links TRBV9 to TRBJ2-2; D may be TRBD1 (5 bases). V was shortened by 4 bases and J by 6 bases, with 22 bases between the two germline ends. The CDR3 is 17 amino acids. Germline CDR1 is SGDLS and CDR2 is YYNGEE. As DNA, the CDR3 is TGTGCCAGCAGCCCAGGGCCTACGACCCCGAGTCCCGGGGAGCTGTTTTTT. It specifies CASSPGPTTPSPGELFF.

This clone was found many times. J is TRBJ2-3 and V is TRBV7-9; TRBD2 aligns across 8 bases. Trimming took 5 bases from V and 1 from J; bases not matched to a gene: 11. CDR1 SEHNR and CDR2 FQNEAQ come from the germline V gene (reference sequence). This CDR3 is 17 amino acids long. The CDR3 DNA reads TGTGCCAGCAGCATTCTCCTAGCGGGCCTAGGCACAGATACGCAGTATTTT. Residues: CASSILLAGLGTDTQYF.

This chain connects TRBV5-1 to TRBJ2-7; D may correspond to TRBD1 or TRBD2 (5 bases each). V lost 2 bases and J 2 bases, leaving 14 bases between the germline ends. The CDR3 extends over 15 amino acids. Germline lookup yields CDR1 SGHRS and CDR2 YFSETQ. CDR3 nucleotides: TGCGCCAGCAGCTTTGGGGGTAGCGCTACCTACGAGCAGTACTTC. This translates into CASSFGGSATYEQYF.

The chain has TRBV5-4 and TRBJ2-1, with 8 bases that match TRBD2. Trimming at V came to 4 bases and at J to 8 bases, leaving 8 bases not matched to a gene. Germline CDR1 reads SGHNT; CDR2 reads YYREEE (reference sequence). This CDR3 spans 14 amino acids. The CDR3 coding sequence is TGTGCCAGCAGCCTGGGGCTAGCGGGTTATGAGCAGTTCTTC. It codes for CASSLGLAGYEQFF.

The chain links TRBV7-2 to TRBJ2-1; the D gene could be TRBD1 or TRBD2 (5 bases each). V lost 5 bases, J lost 8 bases, and 22 bases lay in between. This CDR3 contains 16 residues. Germline V gene data show CDR1 as SGHTA and CDR2 as FQGNSA. CDR3 nucleotide sequence: TGTGCCAGCAGCACATGGGGCGCCGGGAAGAGGGATGAGCAGTTCTTC. Translating gives CASSTWGAGKRDEQFF.